The 22 T cell receptor beta chains reported below all come from one sample, sequenced in a study of T cell repertoires in cytomegalovirus infection. Each CDR3 protein is one row after TCRdb ran MiXCR on the reads. The table has around 78,000 distinct CDR3 sequences, 35% to 50% seen once. These receptors have no identified antigens. Sequenced here: CD8+ T cells from cultured PBMCs, sampled from culture after CMV antigen stimulation. The receptors were sampled from a human donor in good health (CMV status not recorded). Some clones in this sample may be carry-over from other donors' samples.

The chain recombines TRBV27 with TRBJ2-7; TRBD2 matches at 7 bases. Germline trimming cut 5 bases from V and 3 bases from J; bases unmatched to any gene: 10. The germline gives CDR1 MNHEY, CDR2 SMNVEV (reference sequence). The CDR3 runs 15 residues. CDR3 DNA sequence: TGTGCCAGCAGTCCGGCCGGGGGGTCGTTCTACGAGCAGTACTTC. This translates into CASSPAGGSFYEQYF.

V is TRBV6-5 and J is TRBJ2-1; D is unresolved. CDR1 MNHEY and CDR2 SVGAGI come from the germline V gene. The CDR3 runs 15 residues. Deletions cut 0 bases from V and 5 bases from J, with 11 bases between. The CDR3 sequence is CASSYSTGRDNEQFF. The CDR3 DNA sequence: TGTGCCAGCAGTTACTCGACTGGACGGGACAATGAGCAGTTCTTC.

The table lists this clonotype with a few counts. The rearrangement uses TRBV4-1 and TRBJ2-7; D remains ambiguous. Germline loops: CDR1 MGHRA, CDR2 YSYEKL. Trimming cost V 1 base and J 3 bases, with 10 bases left between them. There are 14 residues in the CDR3. CDR3 in DNA: TGCGCCAGCAGCCAAGTCTACGGAAACTACGAGCAGTACTTC. Its translation: CASSQVYGNYEQYF.

V gene TRBV3-1 combines with J gene TRBJ2-7, with D unresolved. CDR3 length: 14 amino acids. V was trimmed by 0 bases and J by 0 bases, leaving 6 bases between them. Germline CDR1 is LGHDT and CDR2 is YNNKEL (reference sequence). CDR3 region: CASSQDISSYEQYF. CDR3 in DNA: TGTGCCAGCAGCCAAGATATCAGCTCCTACGAGCAGTACTTC.

This chain connects TRBV11-2 to TRBJ2-1, with D tentatively TRBD1 or TRBD2 (5 bases each). Germline V lookup: CDR1 SGHAT, CDR2 FQNNGV. V was pared by 4 bases and J by 3 bases, with 16 bases between. CDR3 length: 16 amino acids. The CDR3 region has the DNA TGTGCCAGCAGCTCCGGGACCCAATCTCTCTACAATGAGCAGTTCTTC. This translates into CASSSGTQSLYNEQFF.

This clonotype was found a few times. The V gene is TRBV7-6, the J gene TRBJ2-1; 14 positions match TRBD2. The ends lost 5 bases at V and 2 bases at J; junction bases unmatched: 5. Looked up from germline, CDR1 is SGHVS and CDR2 is FNYEAQ. This CDR3 region has 17 residues. The CDR3 DNA follows: TGTGCCAGCAGCACGACTAGCGGGGGGGCAGCCTACAATGAGCAGTTCTTC. Amino acids: CASSTTSGGAAYNEQFF. Supplemented by reference TRBV7-6 and TRBJ2-1, the full variable domain reads GAGVSQSPRYKVTKRGQDVALRCDPISGHVSLYWYRQALGQGPEFLTYFNYEAQQDKSGLPNDRFSAERPEGSISTLTIQRTEQRDSAMYRCASSTTSGGAAYNEQFFGPGTRLTVL.

This clonotype showed up just a few times. The rearrangement uses TRBV28 and TRBJ2-2; no clear D gene. Trimming removed 5 bases at V and 1 base at J, with 5 bases between. Germline V lookup: CDR1 MDHEN, CDR2 SYDVKM. This CDR3 contains 13 residues. The CDR3 here is CASSGRNTGELFF. The CDR3 DNA reads as TGTGCCAGCAGTGGACGGAACACCGGGGAGCTGTTTTTT.

The rearrangement uses TRBV29-1 and TRBJ2-1, with TRBD2 identical over 12 bases. Germline V gene lookup returns CDR1 SQVTM and CDR2 ANQGSEA. The ends lost 4 bases at V and 7 bases at J; junction bases unmatched: 17. The CDR3 length is 18 residues. CDR3 amino acids: CSVVGGLLAGGPGNEQFF. CDR3 nucleotides: TGCAGCGTTGTCGGAGGACTTCTAGCGGGGGGGCCGGGGAATGAGCAGTTCTTC.

This clonotype appeared a few times. The rearrangement links TRBV7-2 to TRBJ2-7; 7 nucleotides line up with TRBD1. The germline V gene has CDR1 SGHTA and CDR2 FQGNSA. V shed 5 bases and J 3 bases; nucleotides not matched to a gene: 7. The length of the CDR3 is 14 residues. This CDR3 is CASSRNRGRYEQYF. The DNA of the CDR3 is TGTGCCAGCAGCCGCAACAGGGGACGCTACGAGCAGTACTTC.

This clonotype appeared once. The genes are TRBV6-5 and TRBJ1-3; D might be TRBD1 (5 bases). CDR3 length equals 18 residues. Per germline, CDR1 MNHEY and CDR2 SVGAGI. V lost 1 base and J lost 0, with 16 bases in between. The CDR3 coding sequence is TGTGCCAGCAGTTACTGGACCCCGCCGGGGACCTCTGGAAACACCATATATTTT. It yields the protein CASSYWTPPGTSGNTIYF.

V gene TRBV28 combines with J gene TRBJ2-3; 8 positions match TRBD1. The CDR3 spans 15 residues. The V segment lost 3 bases and the J segment 3 bases; nucleotides outside the gene matches: 5. CDR1 and CDR2 (germline): MDHEN, SYDVKM. The CDR3 spells CASSLDRVGTDTQYF. The CDR3 DNA follows: TGTGCCAGCAGTTTGGACAGGGTAGGGACAGATACGCAGTATTTT.

The chain has TRBV9 and TRBJ1-1, with D possibly being TRBD1 (5 bases). Trimming shortened V by 0 bases and J by 4 bases, and 13 bases separated the two germline ends. This CDR3 region has 15 residues. Germline CDR1 is SGDLS and CDR2 is YYNGEE. The CDR3 DNA reads as TGTGCCAGCAGCGTAGCAGGGAATGAAGGCACTGAAGCTTTCTTT. Its protein is CASSVAGNEGTEAFF.

V gene TRBV6-2 or TRBV6-3 combines with J gene TRBJ1-2; weak D call: TRBD1 (5 bases). Trimming stripped 4 bases from V and 3 bases from J, with 15 bases between. CDR1 and CDR2 (germline): MNHEY, SVGEGT. CDR3 length: 15 residues. CDR3 DNA sequence: TGTGCCAGCAGTTTTATCCAGGGTGAAGACTATGGCTACACCTTC. Encoded protein: CASSFIQGEDYGYTF.

V is TRBV7-6 and J is TRBJ2-5, with D uncertain. Germline V CDR1 and CDR2: SGHVS, FNYEAQ. CDR3 length: 17 amino acids. With 5 bases removed from V and 1 base from J, the gap between germline ends came to 20 bases. As DNA, the CDR3 is TGTGCCAGCAGCGAAACGGAGAGAGCCGGGTTCCAAGAGACCCAGTACTTC. Amino acid sequence: CASSETERAGFQETQYF.

The V gene is TRBV4-3, the J gene TRBJ2-1; 9 nucleotides align to TRBD2. Per germline, CDR1 LGHNA and CDR2 YSLEER. The J segment lost 9 bases and the V segment lost 0 bases, leaving 15 bases of the junction unmatched. The CDR3 runs to 18 residues. Written as DNA, the CDR3 is TGCGCCAGCAGCCAAGACGCCCGACTAGCGGAGGCGATAGGTGAGCAGTTCTTC. Its translation: CASSQDARLAEAIGEQFF.

The chain uses TRBV7-6 and TRBJ2-2, with a tentative D call TRBD2 (6 bases). This CDR3 region has 18 residues. Germline values: CDR1 SGHVS, CDR2 FNYEAQ. V was shortened by 5 bases and J by 2 bases, with 21 bases between the two germline ends. CDR3 residues: CASSTLASGTLNTGELFF. The CDR3 DNA is TGTGCCAGCAGCACGCTTGCCTCCGGGACTTTAAACACCGGGGAGCTGTTTTTT.

This clonotype was found many times. V is TRBV7-2 and J is TRBJ2-3; TRBD2 matches 7 bases. The V gene's germline CDR1 is SGHTA and CDR2 FQGNSA. V dropped 2 bases and J dropped 0; count of bases not matched to a gene: 14. CDR3 size: 19 residues. The CDR3 DNA is TGTGCCAGCAGCTTAATTCTGACGGGGGGTGTAGGGAGCACAGATACGCAGTATTTT. As protein: CASSLILTGGVGSTDTQYF. The full variable domain, its missing parts supplied by reference TRBV7-2 and TRBJ2-3, is GAGVSQSPSNKVTEKGKDVELRCDPISGHTALYWYRQSLGQGLEFLIYFQGNSAPDKSGLPSDRFSAERTGGSVSTLTIQRTQQEDSAVYLCASSLILTGGVGSTDTQYFGPGTRLTVL.

This clonotype was found a few times. V usage is TRBV12-3 or TRBV12-4 and J usage is TRBJ2-1, with D possibly TRBD1 on 5 matching bases. The CDR3 sequence is 14 residues long. Trimming stripped 0 bases from V and 9 bases from J, with 12 bases between. CDR3 residues: CASSLAGRVGEQFF. The CDR3, as DNA: TGTGCCAGCAGTTTAGCCGGCAGGGTGGGTGAGCAGTTCTTC.

This clonotype has at least ten counts. This sequence joins TRBV7-6 and TRBJ2-1; the D gene is possibly TRBD1 (6 bases). Germline assignment: CDR1 SGHVS and CDR2 FNYEAQ. Trimming shortened V by 5 bases and J by 4 bases, and 12 bases separated the two germline ends. The CDR3 sequence is 14 residues long. CDR3 sequence: CASSAGQIYNEQFF. DNA for the CDR3: TGTGCCAGCAGCGCCGGACAGATATACAATGAGCAGTTCTTC.

The gene calls are TRBV6-1 and TRBJ2-5, with D unresolved. Germline CDR1 is MNHNS and CDR2 is SASEGT. The CDR3 is 13 amino acids. Trimming took 4 bases from V and 2 from J, leaving 8 bases between them. This CDR3 reads CASSGHLQETQYF. The CDR3 DNA sequence: TGTGCCAGCAGTGGGCACCTTCAAGAGACCCAGTACTTC.

This clonotype was observed a handful of times. V usage is TRBV2 and J usage is TRBJ2-1; D not resolved. The CDR3 extends over 11 amino acids. Trimming removed 3 bases from V and 4 bases from J, with 1 base in between. CDR1 is SNHLY and CDR2 is FYNNEI in the germline V gene. CDR3 residues: CASSEYNEQFF. The CDR3 coding sequence is TGTGCCAGCAGTGAGTACAATGAGCAGTTCTTC.

This clonotype was counted only a few times. CDR3: CASSRQGGFLSNQPQHF. The CDR3 coding sequence is TGTGCCAGCAGTAGACAGGGAGGTTTTTTGAGCAATCAGCCCCAGCATTTT. This chain joins TRBV7-2 and TRBJ1-5; 7 nucleotides match TRBD1. Germline V gene lookup returns CDR1 SGHTA and CDR2 FQGNSA. The CDR3 has 17 residues. J gave up 1 base and V 6 bases, and 12 bases lay outside the gene matches.